The 5 T cell receptor beta chains below all came from one sample that was sequenced in a study of shared clonotypes between healthy human individuals. Profiled with immunoSEQ multiplex PCR; TCRdb holds only in-frame clones, not every one. The table shows under 650,000 clones, with 90% to 96% occurring only once. Sequencing input: naive CD4+ T cells sorted from blood. This sample's subset: CD45RA+ positively selected. All receptors derive from a woman in her 30s in good health.

The chain links TRBV10-3 to TRBJ1-3; 7 bases line up with TRBD1. The CDR3 covers 15 residues. Germline assignment: CDR1 ENHRY and CDR2 SYGVKD. The V gene end was trimmed by 6 bases and the J gene end by 0 bases; junction bases not matched to a gene: 5. The CDR3 here is CAISRGTYSGNTIYF. Written as DNA, the CDR3 is TGTGCCATCAGCAGGGGGACCTACTCTGGAAACACCATATATTTT.

This chain links TRBV28 with TRBJ2-7, with D possibly being TRBD2 (5 bases). Germline CDR1 is MDHEN and CDR2 is SYDVKM. The CDR3 runs to 14 residues. V gave up 2 bases and J gave up 2 bases, with 10 bases separating them. CDR3 protein: CASSLVDFTYEQYF. Written as DNA, the CDR3 is TGTGCCAGCAGTTTAGTGGACTTCACCTACGAGCAGTACTTC.

V and J are TRBV6-5 and TRBJ1-1; D remains unclear. Trimming took off 6 bases at V and 4 bases at J, with 15 bases between the two ends. Germline values: CDR1 MNHEY, CDR2 SVGAGI. There are 14 residues in the CDR3. CDR3 region: CASSHGRRSTEAFF. In DNA form, the CDR3 reads TGTGCCAGCAGCCATGGCAGGAGGAGCACTGAAGCTTTCTTT.

The genes are TRBV7-8 and TRBJ1-6; 8 bases match TRBD1. Germline V CDR1 and CDR2: SGHVS, FQNEAQ. This CDR3 spans 15 amino acids. V was clipped by 5 bases and J by 4 bases; unmatched bases: 4. CDR3 in amino acids: CASSAGQGYNSPLHF. For the CDR3, the DNA is TGTGCCAGCAGCGCCGGACAGGGTTATAATTCACCCCTCCACTTT.

This clone was counted a single time. This chain connects TRBV19 to TRBJ2-1; 7 bases agree with TRBD1. V trimming: 6 bases; J trimming: 4 bases; junction bases outside the gene matches: 9. In germline, CDR1 is LNHDA, CDR2 SQIVND (reference sequence). The CDR3 totals 15 residues. The DNA of the CDR3 is TGTGCCAGTAGGCCCCCAGGGACAGCATACAATGAGCAGTTCTTC. It translates to CASRPPGTAYNEQFF.